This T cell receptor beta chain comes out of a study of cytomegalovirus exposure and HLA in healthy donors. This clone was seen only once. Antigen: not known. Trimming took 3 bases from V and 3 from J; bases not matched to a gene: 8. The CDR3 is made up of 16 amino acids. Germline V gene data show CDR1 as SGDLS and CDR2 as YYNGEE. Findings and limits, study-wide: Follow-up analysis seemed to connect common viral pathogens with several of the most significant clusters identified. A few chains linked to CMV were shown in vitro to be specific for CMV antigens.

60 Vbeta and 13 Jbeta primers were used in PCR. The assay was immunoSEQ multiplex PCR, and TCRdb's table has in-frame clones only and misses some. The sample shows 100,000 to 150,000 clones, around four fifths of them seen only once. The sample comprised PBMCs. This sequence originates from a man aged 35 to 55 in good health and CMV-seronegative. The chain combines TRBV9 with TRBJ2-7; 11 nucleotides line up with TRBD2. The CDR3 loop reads CASSGHPTSGNYEQYF. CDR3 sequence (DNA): TGTGCCAGCAGCGGCCACCCGACTAGCGGGAACTACGAGCAGTACTTC.